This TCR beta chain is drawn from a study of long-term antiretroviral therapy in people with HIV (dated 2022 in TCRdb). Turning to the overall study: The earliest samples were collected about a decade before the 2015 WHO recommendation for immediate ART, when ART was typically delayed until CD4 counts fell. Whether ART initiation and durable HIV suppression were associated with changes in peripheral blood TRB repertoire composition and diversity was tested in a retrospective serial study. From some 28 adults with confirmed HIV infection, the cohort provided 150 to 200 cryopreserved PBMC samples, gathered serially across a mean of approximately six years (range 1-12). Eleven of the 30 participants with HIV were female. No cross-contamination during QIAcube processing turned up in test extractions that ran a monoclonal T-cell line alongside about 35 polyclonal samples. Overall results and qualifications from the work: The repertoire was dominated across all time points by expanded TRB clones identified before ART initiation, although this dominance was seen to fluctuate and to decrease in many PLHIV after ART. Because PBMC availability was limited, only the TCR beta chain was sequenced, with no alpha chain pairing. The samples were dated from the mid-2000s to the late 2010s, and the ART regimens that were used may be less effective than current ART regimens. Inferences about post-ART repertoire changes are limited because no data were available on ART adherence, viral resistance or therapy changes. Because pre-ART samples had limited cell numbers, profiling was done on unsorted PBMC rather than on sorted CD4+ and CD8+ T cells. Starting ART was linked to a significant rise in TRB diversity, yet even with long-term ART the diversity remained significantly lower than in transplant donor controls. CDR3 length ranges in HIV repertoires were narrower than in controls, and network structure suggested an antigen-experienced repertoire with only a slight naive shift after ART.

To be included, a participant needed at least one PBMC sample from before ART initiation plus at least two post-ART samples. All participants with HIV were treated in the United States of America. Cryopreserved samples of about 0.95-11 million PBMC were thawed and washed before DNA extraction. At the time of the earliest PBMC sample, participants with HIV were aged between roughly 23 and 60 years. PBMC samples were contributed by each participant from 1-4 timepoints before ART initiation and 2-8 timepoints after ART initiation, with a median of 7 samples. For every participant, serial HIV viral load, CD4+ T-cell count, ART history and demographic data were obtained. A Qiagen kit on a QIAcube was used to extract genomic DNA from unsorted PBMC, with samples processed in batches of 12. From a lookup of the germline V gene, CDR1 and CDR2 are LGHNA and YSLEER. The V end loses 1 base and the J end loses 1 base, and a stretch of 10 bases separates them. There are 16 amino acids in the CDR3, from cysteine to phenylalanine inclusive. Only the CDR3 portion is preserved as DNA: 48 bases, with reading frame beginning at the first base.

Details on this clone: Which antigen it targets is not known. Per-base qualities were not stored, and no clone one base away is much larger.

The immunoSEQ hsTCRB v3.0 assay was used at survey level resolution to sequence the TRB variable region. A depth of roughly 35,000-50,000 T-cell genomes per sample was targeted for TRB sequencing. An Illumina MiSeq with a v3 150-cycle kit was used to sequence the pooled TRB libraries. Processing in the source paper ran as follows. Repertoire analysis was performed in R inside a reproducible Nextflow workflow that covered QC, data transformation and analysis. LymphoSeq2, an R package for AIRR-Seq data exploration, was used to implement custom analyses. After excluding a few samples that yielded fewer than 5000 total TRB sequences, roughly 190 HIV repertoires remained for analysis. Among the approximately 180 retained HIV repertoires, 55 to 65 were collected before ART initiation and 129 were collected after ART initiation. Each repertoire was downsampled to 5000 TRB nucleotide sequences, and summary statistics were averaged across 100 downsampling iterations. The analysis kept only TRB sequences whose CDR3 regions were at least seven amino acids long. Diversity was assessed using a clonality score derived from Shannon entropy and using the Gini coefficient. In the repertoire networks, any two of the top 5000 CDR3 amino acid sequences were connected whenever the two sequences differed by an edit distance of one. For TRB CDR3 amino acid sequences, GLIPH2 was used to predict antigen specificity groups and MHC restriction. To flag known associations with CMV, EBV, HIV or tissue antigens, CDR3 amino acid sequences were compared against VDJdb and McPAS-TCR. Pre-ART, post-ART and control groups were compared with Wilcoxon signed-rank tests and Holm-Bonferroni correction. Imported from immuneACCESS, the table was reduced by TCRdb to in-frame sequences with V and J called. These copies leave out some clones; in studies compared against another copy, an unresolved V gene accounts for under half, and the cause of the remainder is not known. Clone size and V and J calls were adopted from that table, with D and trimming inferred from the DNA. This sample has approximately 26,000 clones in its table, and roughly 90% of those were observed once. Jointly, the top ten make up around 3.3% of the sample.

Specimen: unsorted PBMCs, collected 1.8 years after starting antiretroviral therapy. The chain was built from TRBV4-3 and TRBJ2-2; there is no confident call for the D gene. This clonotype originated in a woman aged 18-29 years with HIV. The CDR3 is CASSQVGVLNTGELFF. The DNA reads TGCGCCAGCAGCCAAGTTGGGGTCCTGAACACCGGGGAGCTGTTTTTT.